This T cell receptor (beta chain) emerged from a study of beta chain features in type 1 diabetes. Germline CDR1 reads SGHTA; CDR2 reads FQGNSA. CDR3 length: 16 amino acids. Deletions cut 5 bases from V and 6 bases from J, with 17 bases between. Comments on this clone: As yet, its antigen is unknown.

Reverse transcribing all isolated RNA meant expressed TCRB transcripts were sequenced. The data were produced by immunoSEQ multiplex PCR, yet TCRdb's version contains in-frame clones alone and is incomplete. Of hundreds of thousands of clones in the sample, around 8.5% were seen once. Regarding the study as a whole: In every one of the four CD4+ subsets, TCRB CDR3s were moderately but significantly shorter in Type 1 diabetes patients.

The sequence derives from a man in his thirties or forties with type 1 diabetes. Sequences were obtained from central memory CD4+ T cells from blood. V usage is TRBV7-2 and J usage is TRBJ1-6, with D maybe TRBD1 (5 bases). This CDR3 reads CASSPLLRQTNSPLHF. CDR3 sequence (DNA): TGTGCCAGCAGCCCACTCCTCAGACAGACTAATTCACCCCTCCACTTT.